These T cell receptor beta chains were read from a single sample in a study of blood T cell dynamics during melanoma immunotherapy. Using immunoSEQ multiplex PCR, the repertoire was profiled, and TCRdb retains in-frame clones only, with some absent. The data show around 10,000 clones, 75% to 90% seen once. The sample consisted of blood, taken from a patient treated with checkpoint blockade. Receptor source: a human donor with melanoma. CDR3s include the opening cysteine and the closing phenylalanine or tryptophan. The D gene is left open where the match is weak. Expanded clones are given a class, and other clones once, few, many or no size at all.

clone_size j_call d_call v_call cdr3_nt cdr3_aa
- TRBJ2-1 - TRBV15 TGTGCCACCAGTTCTCGGGACACCGAGTTAAATGAGCAGTTCTTC CATSSRDTELNEQFF
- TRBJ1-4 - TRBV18 TGTGCCAGCTCAAACAGCGCAACTAATGAAAAACTGTTTTTT CASSNSATNEKLFF
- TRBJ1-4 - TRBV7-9 TGTGCCAGCAGCTTAGAGGGCTCACCCTTGAGTGAAAAACTGTTTTTT CASSLEGSPLSEKLFF
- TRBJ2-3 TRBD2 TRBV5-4 TGTGCCAGCACCCCGACTAGCGGGGGATTCACAGATACGCAGTATTTT CASTPTSGGFTDTQYF
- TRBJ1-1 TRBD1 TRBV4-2 TGTGCCAGCAGCATAGGACAGGCCTACACTGAAGCTTTCTTT CASSIGQAYTEAFF
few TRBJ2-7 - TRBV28 TGTGCCAGCAGTTCCCTGAGCGGAGCCTCCTACGAGCAGTACTTC CASSSLSGASYEQYF
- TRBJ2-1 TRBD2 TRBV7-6 TGTGCCAGCAGCTTCCGCCCTAGCGGGGGGCACAATGAGCAGTTCTTC CASSFRPSGGHNEQFF
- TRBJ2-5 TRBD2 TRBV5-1 TGCGCCAGCAGCTTGGGGGCAGCGGGAGGGCCGATAGGAGGTCAAGAGACCCAGTACTTC CASSLGAAGGPIGGQETQYF
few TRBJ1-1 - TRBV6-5 TGTGCCAGCAGTTACTCGAGATGGGGGGAGGCTGAAGCTTTCTTT CASSYSRWGEAEAFF
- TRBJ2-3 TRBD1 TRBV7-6 TGTGCCAGCAGCCCCGGACAGGCTGGGGATACGCAGTATTTT CASSPGQAGDTQYF
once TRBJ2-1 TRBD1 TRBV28 TGTGCCAGCAGTTCAGCCGGGACAGGGGGCTTCAATGAGCAGTTCTTC CASSSAGTGGFNEQFF
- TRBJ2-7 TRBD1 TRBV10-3 TGTGCCAGCAGTTACGGGACAGAAAGGGTTCGGGAGCAGTACTTC CASSYGTERVREQYF
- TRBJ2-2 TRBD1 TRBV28 TGTGCCAGCAGGTTAGGAGGGACAGGGTCTCCCGGGGAGCTGTTTTTT CASRLGGTGSPGELFF
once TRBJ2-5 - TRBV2 TGTGCCAGCAGTGATCTAGGCGCCGAGACCCAGTACTTC CASSDLGAETQYF
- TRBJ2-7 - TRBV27 TGTGCCACCAGTGTCTCTCCTTTTACCTACGAGCAGTACTTC CATSVSPFTYEQYF
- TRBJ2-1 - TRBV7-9 TGTGCCAGCAGCTTGGGAGGAGATAGCAATGAGCAGTTCTTC CASSLGGDSNEQFF
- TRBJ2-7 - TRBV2 TGTGCCAGCAGTGCTCGGGGACACTCCTACGAGCAGTACTTC CASSARGHSYEQYF
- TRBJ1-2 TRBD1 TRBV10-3 TGTGCCATCAGCAGACAGGGCTATGGCTACACCTTC CAISRQGYGYTF
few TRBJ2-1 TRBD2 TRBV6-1 TGTGCCAGCAGTGAATCGGCCCTAGCGGGGGGGCAGAATGAGCAGTTCTTC CASSESALAGGQNEQFF
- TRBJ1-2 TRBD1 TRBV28 TGTGCCAGCAGTTTAGCAGGGGGCGTGTATGGCTACACCTTC CASSLAGGVYGYTF
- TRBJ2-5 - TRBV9 TGTGCCAGCGGTGTGCAGGGAGGTTCCAGAGAGACCCAGTACTTC CASGVQGGSRETQYF
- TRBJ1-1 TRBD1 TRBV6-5 TGTGCCAGCAGTTCCGGGACAGGGGGCAAAAGGACTGAAGCTTTCTTT CASSSGTGGKRTEAFF
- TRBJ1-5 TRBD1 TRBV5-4 TGTGCCAGCGGGATTCAGGGGGTAGTCAATCAGCCCCAGCATTTT CASGIQGVVNQPQHF
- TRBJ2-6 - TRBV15 TGTGCCACCAGCGGGACGAGCCTCATCTCTGGGGCCAACGTCCTGACTTTC CATSGTSLISGANVLTF
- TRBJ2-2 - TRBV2 TGTGCCAGCAGTGAAACCAGGGCGAGCACCGGGGAGCTGTTTTTT CASSETRASTGELFF
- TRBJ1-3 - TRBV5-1 TGCGCCAGCAGCTTGGCTGGGGATGGAAACACCATATATTTT CASSLAGDGNTIYF
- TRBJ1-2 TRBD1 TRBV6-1 TGTGCCACCCGGGACAGGGGGGTCTATGGCTACACCTTC CATRDRGVYGYTF
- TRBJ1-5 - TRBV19 TGTGCCAGTAACCAAAAAAGGGAGCCCCAGCATTTT CASNQKREPQHF
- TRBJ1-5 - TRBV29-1 TGCAGCGTGCTGGTCCAGGGGTCCGGATATAGCAATCAGCCCCAGCATTTT CSVLVQGSGYSNQPQHF
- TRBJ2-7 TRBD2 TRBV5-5 TGTGCCAGCAGCATGACTAGCGGGAGTTTCTACGAGCAGTACTTC CASSMTSGSFYEQYF
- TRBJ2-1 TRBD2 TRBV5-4 TGTGCCAGCAGCAAAGGACTAGCAGCGTCCTACAATGAGCAGTTCTTC CASSKGLAASYNEQFF
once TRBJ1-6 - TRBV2 TGTGCCAGCAGTTCCGGGACCTCCATACCCCTCCACTTT CASSSGTSIPLHF
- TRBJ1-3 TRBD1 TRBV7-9 TGTGCCAGCAGCTATGGGACAGTCCTCTCTGGAAACACCATATATTTT CASSYGTVLSGNTIYF
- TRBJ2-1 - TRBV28 TGTGCCAGCAGTTTTCCTGACAATCCGATGTACAATGAGCAGTTCTTC CASSFPDNPMYNEQFF
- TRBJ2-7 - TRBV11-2 TGTGCCAGCAGCCTACAACCCCAGGTGGGAAGGCCGACCGAGCAGTACTTC CASSLQPQVGRPTEQYF
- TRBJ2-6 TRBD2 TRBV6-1 TGTGCCAGCAGGCCGGGGGGAACTGGGGCCAACGTCCTGACTTTC CASRPGGTGANVLTF
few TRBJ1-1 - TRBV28 TGTGCCAGCAGTTTATTTGGAGGTGTGATGAACACTGAAGCTTTCTTT CASSLFGGVMNTEAFF
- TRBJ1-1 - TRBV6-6 TGTGCCAGCAGTTACGGGGGGTCCGTGAACACTGAAGCTTTCTTT CASSYGGSVNTEAFF
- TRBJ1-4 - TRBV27 TGTGCCAGCAGTTTCAAGGGTAATAATGAAAAACTATTTTTT CASSFKGNNEKLFF
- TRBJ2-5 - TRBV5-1 TGCGCCAGCAGCCGCGCAGAGACCCAGTACTTC CASSRAETQYF
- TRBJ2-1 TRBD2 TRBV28 TGTGCCAGCAGTGTAGCCGGGACTAGCGGGTTGAATGAGCAGTTCTTC CASSVAGTSGLNEQFF
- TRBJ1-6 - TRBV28 TGTGCCAGCAGCCCCCCAGGGACAAATTCACCCCTCCACTTT CASSPPGTNSPLHF
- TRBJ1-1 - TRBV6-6 TGTGCCAGCCGCCCCCTAGGGAAGAACACTGAAGCTTTCTTT CASRPLGKNTEAFF
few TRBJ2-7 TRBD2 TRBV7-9 TGTGCCAGCAGCCACGGGACTAGCCTCCACGAGCAGTACTTC CASSHGTSLHEQYF
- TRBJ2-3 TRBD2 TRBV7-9 TGCGCCAGCAGCCAAGAAGAAGGACTAGCGCTCACAGATACGCAGTATTTT CASSQEEGLALTDTQYF
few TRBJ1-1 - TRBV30 TGTGCCTGGAATTCGGGGGATAGCACTGAAGCTTTCTTT CAWNSGDSTEAFF
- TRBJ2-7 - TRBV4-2 TGTGCCAGCAGCCAAGCCTGGGCAGGGGACTACGAGCAGTACTTC CASSQAWAGDYEQYF
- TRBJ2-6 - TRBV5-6 TGTGCCAGCAGCTTGGGCGGCGCTGGGGCCAACGTCCTGACTTTC CASSLGGAGANVLTF
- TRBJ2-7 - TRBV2 TGTGCCAGCAGTGACGGCAGTTCCTACGAGCAGTACTTC CASSDGSSYEQYF
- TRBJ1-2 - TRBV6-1 TGTGCCAGCAGTGAAATAGGAATTTCGAGCGGCTACACCTTC CASSEIGISSGYTF
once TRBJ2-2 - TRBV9 TGTGCCAGCAGCGTAGGGTGGGAGAACACCGGGGAGCTGTTTTTT CASSVGWENTGELFF